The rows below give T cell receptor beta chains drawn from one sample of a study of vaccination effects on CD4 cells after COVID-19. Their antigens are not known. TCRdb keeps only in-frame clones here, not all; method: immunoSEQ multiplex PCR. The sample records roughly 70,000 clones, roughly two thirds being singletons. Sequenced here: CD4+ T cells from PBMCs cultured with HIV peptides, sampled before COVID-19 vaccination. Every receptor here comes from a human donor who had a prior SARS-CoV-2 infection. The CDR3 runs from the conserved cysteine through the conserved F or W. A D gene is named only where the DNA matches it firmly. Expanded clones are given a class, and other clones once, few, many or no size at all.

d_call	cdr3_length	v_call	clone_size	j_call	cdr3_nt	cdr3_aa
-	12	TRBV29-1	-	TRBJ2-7	TGCAGCGTTGCGACCGTAACCTACGAGCAGTACTTC	CSVATVTYEQYF
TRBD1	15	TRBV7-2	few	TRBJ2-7	TGTGCCAGCAGTTTGCGACAGGGGGTCACCTACGAGCAGTACTTC	CASSLRQGVTYEQYF
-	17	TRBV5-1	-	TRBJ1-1	TGCGCCAGCAGCTTGGGAGGGGGGACAAGGGCGAACACTGAAGCTTTCTTT	CASSLGGGTRANTEAFF
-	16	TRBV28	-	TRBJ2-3	TGTGCCAGTCTGACTACGGGCGGCGGTCTTTTAGATACGCAGTATTTT	CASLTTGGGLLDTQYF
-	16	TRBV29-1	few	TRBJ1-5	TGCAGCGTTGAATCCCTGGGCAGGGACGCTCTGCAGCCCCAGCATTTT	CSVESLGRDALQPQHF
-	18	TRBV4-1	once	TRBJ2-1	TGCGCCAGCAGCCAACTCTTTTCCCTAGGGGGCTCCTACAATGAGCAGTTCTTC	CASSQLFSLGGSYNEQFF
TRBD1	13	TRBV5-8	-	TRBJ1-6	TGTGCCAGCAGCTGGATGACAGGGGAGTCCCTCCACTTT	CASSWMTGESLHF
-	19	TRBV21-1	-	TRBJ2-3	TGTGCCAGCAGCGTACGACTAGCGGGGAGTCTCCCTCACCTAGATACGCAGTATTTT	CASSVRLAGSLPHLDTQYF
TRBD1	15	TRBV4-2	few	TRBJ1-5	TGTGCCAGCAGCGCCGGACAGGGGGCGGATCAGCCCCAGCATTTT	CASSAGQGADQPQHF
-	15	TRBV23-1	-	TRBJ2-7	TGCGCCAGCAGTCAATCCGAGGCCGGGAGCTACGAGCAGTACTTC	CASSQSEAGSYEQYF
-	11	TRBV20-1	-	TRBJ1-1	TGCAGTGCTAGTCGGATGGGTGAAGCTTTCTTT	CSASRMGEAFF
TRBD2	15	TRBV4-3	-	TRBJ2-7	TGCGCCAGCAGCCAAGTGGGGGAGGGGAGCTACGAGCAGTACTTC	CASSQVGEGSYEQYF
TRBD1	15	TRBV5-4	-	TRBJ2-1	TGTGCCAGCAGCGAGACAGGGGACTCCTACAATGAGCAGTTCTTC	CASSETGDSYNEQFF
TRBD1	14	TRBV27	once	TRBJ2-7	TGTGCCAGCAGTTTATACAGACAGGGGACCCATCAGTACTTC	CASSLYRQGTHQYF
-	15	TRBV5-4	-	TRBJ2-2	TGTGCCAGCAGCCGGAAACCCCAGAACACCGGGGAGCTGTTTTTT	CASSRKPQNTGELFF
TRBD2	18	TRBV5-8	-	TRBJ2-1	TGTGCCAGCAGCAATCCCGGGACTAGCGGGGGGGAATACAATGAGCAGTTCTTC	CASSNPGTSGGEYNEQFF
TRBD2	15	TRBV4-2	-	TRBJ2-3	TGTGCCAGCAGCCCGCTCGTGGGAGGGACAGATACGCAGTATTTT	CASSPLVGGTDTQYF
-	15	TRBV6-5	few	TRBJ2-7	TGTGCCAGCAGCGGGGGGACAGTCGGGTCCTACGAGCAGTACTTC	CASSGGTVGSYEQYF
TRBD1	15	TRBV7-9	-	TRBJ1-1	TGTGCCAGCAGCTTGGGACAGGGCGAAACCACTGAAGCTTTCTTT	CASSLGQGETTEAFF
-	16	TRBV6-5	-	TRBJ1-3	TGTGCCAGCAGTTACTCGGGCACCAACTCTGGAAACACCATATATTTT	CASSYSGTNSGNTIYF
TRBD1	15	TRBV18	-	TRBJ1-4	TGTGCCAGCTCACCAAGCGGGACAGGGAATGAAAAACTGTTTTTT	CASSPSGTGNEKLFF
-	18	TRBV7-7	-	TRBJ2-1	TGTGCTAGCAGCCCGAACCCCGGGACCGCAGTTTCCTACAATGAGCAGTTCTTC	CASSPNPGTAVSYNEQFF
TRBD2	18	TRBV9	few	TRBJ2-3	TGTGCCAGCAGCGTAGATGGCGGGAGGGCCCTATGGGCAGATACGCAGTATTTT	CASSVDGGRALWADTQYF
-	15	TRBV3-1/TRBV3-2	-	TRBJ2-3	TGTGCCAGCAGCGCGGACATTTCTATCACAGATACGCAGTATTTT	CASSADISITDTQYF
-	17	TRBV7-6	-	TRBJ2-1	TGTGCCAGCAGCTTAAAGGGTCCAGGGCCAACCAACAATGAGCAGTTCTTC	CASSLKGPGPTNNEQFF
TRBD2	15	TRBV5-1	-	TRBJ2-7	TGCGCCAGCAGCTTGGCCCCTAGCGGGACGGGCGAGCAGTACTTC	CASSLAPSGTGEQYF
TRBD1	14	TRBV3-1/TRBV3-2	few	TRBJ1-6	TGTGCCAGCAGCCAGACAGGGGGAAATTCACCCCTCCACTTT	CASSQTGGNSPLHF
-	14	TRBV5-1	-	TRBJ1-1	TGCGCCAGCAGCTGGGGGCTCCTGGGGACTGAAGCTTTCTTT	CASSWGLLGTEAFF
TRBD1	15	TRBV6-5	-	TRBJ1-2	TGTGCCAGCAGTTACTCGATAGGGGGCTTTGGAGGCTACACCTTC	CASSYSIGGFGGYTF
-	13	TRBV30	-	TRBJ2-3	TGTGCCTGGAGTGTACTTGGGGACGGGGCGCAGTATTTT	CAWSVLGDGAQYF
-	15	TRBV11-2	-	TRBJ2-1	TGTGCCAGCAGCTTCAGCGGCGATTTTTACAATGAGCAGTTCTTC	CASSFSGDFYNEQFF
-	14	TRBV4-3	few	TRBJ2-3	TGCGCCAGCAGCCAAGATTCCGAGGCAGATACGCAGTATTTT	CASSQDSEADTQYF
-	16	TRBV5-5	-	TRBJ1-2	TGTGCCAGCAGCTCAGGTGGGGTAATGAGAAACTATGGCTACACCTTC	CASSSGGVMRNYGYTF
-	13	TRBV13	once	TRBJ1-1	TGTGCCAGCAGCCCCCCGCAACGCACTGAAGCTTTCTTT	CASSPPQRTEAFF
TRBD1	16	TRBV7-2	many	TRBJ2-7	TGTGCCAGCAGCTCACTTACCGGGACAGGGATGTGGGAGCAGTACTTC	CASSSLTGTGMWEQYF
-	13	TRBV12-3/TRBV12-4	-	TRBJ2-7	TGTGCCAGCAGTTTTCCTAGCTCCTACGAGCAGTACTTC	CASSFPSSYEQYF
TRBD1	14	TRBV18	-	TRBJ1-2	TGTGCCAGCTCACCACAGGGGGCGTTCTATGGCTACACCTTC	CASSPQGAFYGYTF
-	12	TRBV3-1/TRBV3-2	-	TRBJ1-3	TGTGCCAGCAGCCAAGTTGGAAACACCATATATTTT	CASSQVGNTIYF
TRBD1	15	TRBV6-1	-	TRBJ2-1	TGTGCCAGCAGTGAAATGTGGGGGACAGACAATGAGCAGTTCTTC	CASSEMWGTDNEQFF
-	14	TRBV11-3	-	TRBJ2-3	TGTGCCAGCAGCCCACGGACTAGCACAGATACGCAGTATTTT	CASSPRTSTDTQYF
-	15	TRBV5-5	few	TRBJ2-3	TGTGCCAGCAGCTTTTCCCGGACTAGCACAGATACGCAGTATTTT	CASSFSRTSTDTQYF
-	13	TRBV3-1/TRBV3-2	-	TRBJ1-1	TGTGCCAGCAGCCGACGATTGAACACTGAAGCTTTCTTT	CASSRRLNTEAFF
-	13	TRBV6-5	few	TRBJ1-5	TGTGCCAGCAGGCGGCAGGACAATCAGCCCCAGCATTTT	CASRRQDNQPQHF